These 27 T cell receptor beta chains were all obtained from the same sample, sequenced in a study of blood T cell repertoires in COVID-19. Profiling relied on immunoSEQ multiplex PCR, and the TCRdb table lists in-frame clones only, not all of them. The table records 250,000 to 350,000 clones, around 91% of them present only once. Sample: peripheral blood. The receptors were gathered from a woman aged 55-69 years with acute or convalescent COVID-19.

The chain has TRBV27 and TRBJ1-1; 8 bases align to TRBD1. Trimming at V came to 8 bases and at J to 4 bases, leaving 6 bases not matched to a gene. The CDR3 is 13 residues long. Germline V gene sequence: CDR1 MNHEY, CDR2 SMNVEV (reference sequence). In DNA form, the CDR3 reads TGTGCCAGCGGAGACAGGGGAATCACTGAAGCTTTCTTT. Amino acids: CASGDRGITEAFF.

The chain uses TRBV18 and TRBJ1-6, with no clear D. Looked up from germline, CDR1 is KGHSH and CDR2 is LQKENI. Trimming left V 2 bases short and J 8 bases short, with 7 bases between. The CDR3 has 13 residues. CDR3 sequence (DNA): TGTGCCAGCTCACCATTTAGTGATTCACCCCTCCACTTT. Translating it yields CASSPFSDSPLHF.

The V call is TRBV7-2, the J call TRBJ1-2, with a weak D call TRBD1 (6 bases). Germline V gene sequence: CDR1 SGHTA, CDR2 FQGNSA. This CDR3 region has 15 residues. Trimming shortened V by 6 bases and J by 6 bases, and 20 bases separated the two germline ends. The CDR3 loop is CASRNWGGPKDGYTF. The DNA of the CDR3 is TGTGCCAGCAGAAACTGGGGGGGCCCTAAGGATGGCTACACCTTC.

The chain uses TRBV20-1 and TRBJ2-2; possible D gene TRBD2, 6 bases. The germline gives CDR1 DFQATT, CDR2 SNEGSKA (reference sequence). Trimming left V 3 bases short and J 0 bases short, with 11 bases between. The CDR3 has 15 residues. The CDR3 here is CSASRGGANTGELFF. CDR3 DNA sequence: TGCAGTGCTAGTAGGGGCGGGGCGAACACCGGGGAGCTGTTTTTT.

The rearrangement uses TRBV7-9 and TRBJ1-6; unclear D gene. The CDR3 contains 14 residues. V was cut by 0 bases and J by 7 bases, with 7 bases left in between. The germline V gene encodes CDR1 SEHNR and CDR2 FQNEAQ (reference sequence). In DNA, the CDR3 is TGTGCCAGCAGCTTAGCCCGGAGGAATTCACCCCTCCACTTT. Translation gives CASSLARRNSPLHF.

The chain has TRBV24-1 and TRBJ1-1; D not certain. The germline V gene encodes CDR1 KGHDR and CDR2 SFDVKD. Trimming took 2 bases from V and 4 from J, leaving 19 bases between them. The CDR3 has 17 residues. The CDR3 protein is CATSDSAVSGGSTEAFF. The DNA for the CDR3 is TGTGCCACCAGTGATTCCGCCGTTTCAGGTGGGAGCACTGAAGCTTTCTTT.

J is TRBJ2-1 and V is TRBV5-5, with D tentatively TRBD2 (6 bases). The ends were cut back, 0 bases at V and 4 bases at J, with 14 bases in the middle. Germline V gene sequence: CDR1 SGHKS, CDR2 YYEKEE (reference sequence). The CDR3 runs 16 residues. Written as DNA, the CDR3 is TGTGCCAGCAGCTTGGAGGCGGGAAGGCGGTACAATGAGCAGTTCTTC. It yields the protein CASSLEAGRRYNEQFF. The variable domain in full, with the rest retrieved from reference TRBV5-5 and TRBJ2-1, is DAGVTQSPTHLIKTRGQQVTLRCSPISGHKSVSWYQQVLGQGPQFIFQYYEKEERGRGNFPDRFSARQFPNYSSELNVNALLLGDSALYLCASSLEAGRRYNEQFFGPGTRLTVL.

The rearrangement links TRBV7-9 to TRBJ2-3, with 9 bases that match TRBD1. Trimming cost V 6 bases and J 2 bases; bases outside gene matches: 9. The germline V gene encodes CDR1 SEHNR and CDR2 FQNEAQ (reference sequence). This CDR3 has 16 residues. The CDR3 loop reads CASRLTRTGVTDTQYF. The CDR3 DNA follows: TGTGCCAGCAGGCTTACCCGGACAGGGGTCACAGATACGCAGTATTTT.

This chain joins TRBV7-2 and TRBJ2-1; a possible D gene is TRBD1 (5 bases). Per germline, CDR1 SGHTA and CDR2 FQGNSA. Trimming took 2 bases from V and 9 from J, leaving 8 bases between them. The CDR3 covers 12 residues. The CDR3 here is CASSLRGSEQFF. The CDR3 DNA follows: TGTGCCAGCAGCTTAAGGGGAAGTGAGCAGTTCTTC.

V is TRBV4-2 and J is TRBJ2-1, with 11 bases aligning to TRBD2. This CDR3 comprises 17 residues. Germline V lookup: CDR1 LGHNA, CDR2 YNFKEQ. V lost 1 base to trimming and J lost 6 bases; unmatched junction nucleotides: 8. CDR3 amino acids: CASSQGSLAGGPNEQFF. The CDR3 bases are TGTGCCAGCAGCCAAGGGAGTCTAGCGGGAGGCCCCAATGAGCAGTTCTTC.

The J gene is TRBJ1-2, the V gene TRBV3-1 (or the pseudogene TRBV3-2), with 7 nucleotides matching TRBD1. Germline assignment: CDR1 LGHDT and CDR2 YNNKEL (reference sequence). Losses at the gene ends were 4 bases for V and 4 bases for J; bases not matched to a gene: 6. The CDR3 sequence is 14 residues long. The CDR3, as DNA: TGTGCCAGCAGCCCGAGGGGGCTGAGCTATGGCTACACCTTC. Translated: CASSPRGLSYGYTF.

The chain uses TRBV5-4 and TRBJ2-3; D gene uncertain. V was trimmed by 4 bases and J by 3 bases, leaving 3 bases between them. The CDR3 runs to 11 residues. CDR1 is SGHNT, CDR2 YYREEE, per germline (reference sequence). The CDR3 DNA follows: TGTGCCAGCAGCGTAACAGATACGCAGTATTTT. Its translation is CASSVTDTQYF. Filled out from reference TRBV5-4 and TRBJ2-3, the complete variable domain reads ETGVTQSPTHLIKTRGQQVTLRCSSQSGHNTVSWYQQALGQGPQFIFQYYREEENGRGNFPPRFSGLQFPNYSSELNVNALELDDSALYLCASSVTDTQYFGPGTRLTVL.

V gene TRBV28 combines with J gene TRBJ1-4, with D perhaps TRBD1 (6 bases). Deletions cut 6 bases from V and 8 bases from J, with 16 bases between. Germline V lookup: CDR1 MDHEN, CDR2 SYDVKM. This CDR3 has 14 amino acids. The CDR3 spells CASSQYPRGEKLFF. The DNA of the CDR3 is TGTGCCAGCAGCCAGTACCCTAGGGGGGAAAAACTGTTTTTT.

This clone was seen a single time. This chain uses TRBV27 with TRBJ2-7; D perhaps matches TRBD2 (7 bases). The CDR3 sequence is 14 residues long. V lost 1 base and J 2 bases, leaving 9 bases between the germline ends. Germline V gene sequence: CDR1 MNHEY, CDR2 SMNVEV (reference sequence). The CDR3 is CASSLFGGPYEQYF. In nucleotides, the CDR3 is TGTGCCAGCAGTTTATTCGGGGGGCCCTACGAGCAGTACTTC.

The chain couples TRBV3-1 (or the pseudogene TRBV3-2) to TRBJ1-6, with no clear D. The ends were cut back, 4 bases at V and 5 bases at J, with 12 bases in the middle. Germline V gene data show CDR1 as LGHDT and CDR2 as YNNKEL (reference sequence). The CDR3 is 15 residues long. The CDR3 is CASSPLPGNNSPLHF. The CDR3 coding sequence is TGTGCCAGCAGCCCTCTCCCGGGGAATAATTCACCCCTCCACTTT.

V and J are TRBV14 and TRBJ2-3, with unresolved D. Trimming removed 4 bases from V and 3 bases from J, with 14 bases in between. The CDR3 totals 15 residues. The germline gives CDR1 SGHDN, CDR2 FVKESK. Written as DNA, the CDR3 is TGTGCCAGCAGCCCCCATTTCCTTCAGACAGATACGCAGTATTTT. Residues: CASSPHFLQTDTQYF.

The chain employs TRBV5-4 and TRBJ2-3; the match to TRBD2 covers 7 bases. Germline V gene lookup returns CDR1 SGHNT and CDR2 YYREEE (reference sequence). This CDR3 spans 16 amino acids. After removal of 1 base from V and 3 bases from J, the junction contained 8 bases not matched to a gene. In DNA form, the CDR3 reads TGTGCCAGCAGCTTGTATCGCGGGGGTTGGACAGATACGCAGTATTTT. Its translation: CASSLYRGGWTDTQYF.

The chain links TRBV5-4 to TRBJ2-2; no clear D. This CDR3 has 15 amino acids. Between the trimmed V and J ends, which lost 2 bases and 2 bases, there was a span of 10 bases. Germline V CDR1 and CDR2: SGHNT, YYREEE (reference sequence). The CDR3 DNA reads TGTGCCAGCAGCTTTTTGACTCATAACACCGGGGAGCTGTTTTTT. Protein product: CASSFLTHNTGELFF.

The chain carries TRBV6-5 and TRBJ1-5, with D possibly matching TRBD1 (5 bases). V shed 5 bases and J shed 8 bases, with 19 bases lying between them. This CDR3 region has 15 residues. CDR1 MNHEY and CDR2 SVGAGI come from the germline V gene. Written as DNA, the CDR3 is TGTGCCAGCAGTCGTGATGGGGGGGGAGGAAAGCCCCAGCATTTT. Protein: CASSRDGGGGKPQHF.

This rearrangement joins TRBV7-2 to TRBJ1-5; unclear D gene. V was pared by 5 bases and J by 4 bases, with 9 bases between. CDR1 and CDR2 from the germline V gene are SGHTA and FQGNSA. This CDR3 contains 13 residues. The CDR3: CASSLSGNQPQHF. As DNA, the CDR3 is TGTGCCAGCAGCCTAAGCGGGAATCAGCCCCAGCATTTT.

The rearrangement links TRBV5-4 to TRBJ2-5, with TRBD2 as a possible D gene (5 bases). The CDR3 is made up of 16 amino acids. V dropped 3 bases and J dropped 5 bases, with 20 bases sitting between them. The germline gives CDR1 SGHNT, CDR2 YYREEE (reference sequence). CDR3 nucleotides: TGTGCCAGCAGCTCTATTTCCGGGCTAGCTAGGGAGACCCAGTACTTC. Translation gives CASSSISGLARETQYF.

The count of this clone is one. The chain uses TRBV4-3 and TRBJ2-1, with D possibly being TRBD2 (8 bases). This CDR3 has 17 residues. The V gene lost 3 bases and the J gene lost 8 bases, with 23 bases spanning the gap. Germline CDR1 and CDR2: LGHNA and YSLEER. CDR3 region: CASSQGGDSGRTYEQFF. The CDR3 DNA follows: TGCGCCAGCAGCCAGGGTGGGGACAGCGGGAGAACTTATGAGCAGTTCTTC.

The genes are TRBV7-2 and TRBJ1-5, with D perhaps TRBD1 (6 bases). Trimming took off 4 bases at V and 7 bases at J, with 14 bases between the two ends. Germline CDR1 reads SGHTA; CDR2 reads FQGNSA. The CDR3 consists of 14 residues. CDR3 loop: CASSSGFRGQPQHF. CDR3 DNA sequence: TGTGCCAGCAGCTCCGGTTTCAGGGGACAGCCCCAGCATTTT. The full variable domain, its missing parts supplied by reference TRBV7-2 and TRBJ1-5, is GAGVSQSPSNKVTEKGKDVELRCDPISGHTALYWYRQSLGQGLEFLIYFQGNSAPDKSGLPSDRFSAERTGGSVSTLTIQRTQQEDSAVYLCASSSGFRGQPQHFGDGTRLSIL.

This chain links TRBV24-1 with TRBJ2-1; 10 nucleotides agree with TRBD2. Germline V gene lookup returns CDR1 KGHDR and CDR2 SFDVKD. The CDR3 length is 17 residues. V dropped 0 bases and J dropped 1; count of bases not matched to a gene: 2. The CDR3 bases are TGTGCCACCAGTGATTTGGATAGCGGGGGGTCCTACAATGAGCAGTTCTTC. Protein: CATSDLDSGGSYNEQFF.

The chain links TRBV23-1 to TRBJ1-2; D gene unclear. TRBV23-1 is given ORF status, its function remaining uncertain. V was shortened by 4 bases and J by 1 base, with 13 bases between the two germline ends. The CDR3 is 15 amino acids. Here the CDR3 reads CASSRGLGVNYGYTF. DNA for the CDR3: TGCGCCAGCAGTCGAGGGCTCGGTGTTAACTATGGCTACACCTTC.

V usage is TRBV5-4 and J usage is TRBJ2-2, with 10 bases lining up with TRBD2. CDR1 is SGHNT, CDR2 YYREEE, per germline (reference sequence). The CDR3 is 16 amino acids. V shed 1 base, J shed 7 bases, and the junction held 7 bases outside the gene matches. CDR3 residues: CASSLPSSGSVGELFF. Here the CDR3 DNA reads TGTGCCAGCAGCTTGCCATCTAGCGGGAGTGTCGGGGAGCTGTTTTTT.

J is TRBJ1-5 and V is TRBV23-1, with unresolved D. TRBV23-1 is sorted into the ORF group, with uncertain function. V gave up 3 bases and J gave up 0 bases, with 12 bases separating them. This CDR3 has 16 residues. CDR3 in amino acids: CASSHLEYYSNQPQHF. CDR3 nucleotides: TGCGCCAGCAGTCATCTCGAGTATTATAGCAATCAGCCCCAGCATTTT.